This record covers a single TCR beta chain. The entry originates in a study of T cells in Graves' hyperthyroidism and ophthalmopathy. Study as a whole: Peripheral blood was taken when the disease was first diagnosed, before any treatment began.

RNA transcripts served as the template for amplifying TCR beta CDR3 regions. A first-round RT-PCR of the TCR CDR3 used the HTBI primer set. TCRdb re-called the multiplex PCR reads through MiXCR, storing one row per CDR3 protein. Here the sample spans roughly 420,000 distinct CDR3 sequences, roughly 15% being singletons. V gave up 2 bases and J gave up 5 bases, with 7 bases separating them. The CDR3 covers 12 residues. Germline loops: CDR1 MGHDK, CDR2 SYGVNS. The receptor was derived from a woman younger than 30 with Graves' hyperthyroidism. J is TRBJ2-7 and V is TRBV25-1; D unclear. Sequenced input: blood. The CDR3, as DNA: TGTGCCAGCAGTGAACGAAACAACGAGCAGTACTTC. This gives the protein CASSERNNEQYF.